This section outlines one TCR beta chain sequence together with its context. This sample stems from a study of shared clonotypes between healthy human individuals. Profiled with immunoSEQ multiplex PCR; TCRdb holds only in-frame clones, not every one. The data hold around 600,000 clones, with nearly 98% observed a single time. Naive CD8 cells lacked CD45RO, underwent positive selection for CCR7 and left out terminally differentiated effector memory CD45RA+ cells. The CDR3 has 15 residues. CDR1 is ENHRY and CDR2 is SYGVKD in the germline V gene. The V gene lost 0 bases and the J gene lost 2 bases, with 9 bases spanning the gap.

The receptor was derived from a man under 40 in good health. The sequencing sample was made of naive CD8+ T cells sorted from blood. This chain uses TRBV10-3 with TRBJ2-3; D possibly corresponds to TRBD2 (6 bases). The CDR3 sequence: CAISESGGATDTQYF. In nucleotides, the CDR3 is TGTGCCATCAGTGAGTCGGGCGGGGCCACAGATACGCAGTATTTT.